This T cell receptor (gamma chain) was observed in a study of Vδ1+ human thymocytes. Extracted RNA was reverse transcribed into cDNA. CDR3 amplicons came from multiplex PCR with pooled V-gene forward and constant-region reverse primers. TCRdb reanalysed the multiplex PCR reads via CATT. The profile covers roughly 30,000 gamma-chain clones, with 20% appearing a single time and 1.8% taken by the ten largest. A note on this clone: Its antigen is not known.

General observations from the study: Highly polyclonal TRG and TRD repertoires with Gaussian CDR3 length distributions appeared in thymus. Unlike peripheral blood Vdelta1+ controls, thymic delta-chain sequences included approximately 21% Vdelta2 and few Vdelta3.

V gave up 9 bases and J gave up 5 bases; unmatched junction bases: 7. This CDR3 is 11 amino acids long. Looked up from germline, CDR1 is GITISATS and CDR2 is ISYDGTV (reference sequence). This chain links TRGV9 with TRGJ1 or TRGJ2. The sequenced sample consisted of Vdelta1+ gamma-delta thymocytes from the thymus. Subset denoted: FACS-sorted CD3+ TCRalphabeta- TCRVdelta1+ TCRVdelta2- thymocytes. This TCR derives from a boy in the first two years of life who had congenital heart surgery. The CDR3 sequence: CALGGNYKKLF. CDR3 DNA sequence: TGTGCCTTGGGCGGTAATTATAAGAAACTCTTT.